These 5 T cell receptor beta chains were all obtained from the same sample, sequenced in a study of blood T cell repertoires in COVID-19. Generated by immunoSEQ multiplex PCR, the TCRdb table keeps only in-frame clones and is missing some. The sample shows 250,000 or so clones, roughly 85% of them seen only once. The material sequenced was PBMCs or T cells enriched from blood (not recorded which). These receptors all stem from a woman aged 45-60 years who had been exposed to COVID-19.

The V and J genes are TRBV2 and TRBJ1-2; 8 bases align to TRBD1. The CDR3 covers 15 residues. Trimming cost V 4 bases and J 4 bases; bases outside gene matches: 8. Germline V gives CDR1 SNHLY, CDR2 FYNNEI. The CDR3 here is CASSAPGTGIYGYTF. DNA of the CDR3: TGTGCCAGCAGTGCCCCCGGGACAGGAATCTATGGCTACACCTTC. The variable domain in full, with the rest retrieved from reference TRBV2 and TRBJ1-2, is EPEVTQTPSHQVTQMGQEVILRCVPISNHLYFYWYRQILGQKVEFLVSFYNNEISEKSEIFDDQFSVERPDGSNFTLKIRSTKLEDSAMYFCASSAPGTGIYGYTFGSGTRLTVV.

This chain joins TRBV7-2 and TRBJ2-1; 10 bases match TRBD1. Germline assignment: CDR1 SGHTA and CDR2 FQGNSA. The CDR3 contains 15 residues. With V trimmed by 2 bases and J by 6 bases, 4 bases remained unmatched. Written as DNA, the CDR3 is TGTGCCAGCAGCTTAAGACAGGGGGCCGGCAATGAGCAGTTCTTC. Protein product: CASSLRQGAGNEQFF.

The V and J genes are TRBV6-5 and TRBJ2-1; no firm D call. The CDR3 runs 13 residues. Germline values: CDR1 MNHEY, CDR2 SVGAGI. Between the trimmed V and J ends, which lost 6 bases and 4 bases, there was a span of 10 bases. This chain's CDR3 is CASSPATYNEQFF. The CDR3 bases are TGTGCCAGCAGCCCCGCCACTTACAATGAGCAGTTCTTC.

This clone has just one count. V gene TRBV7-2 combines with J gene TRBJ2-7; TRBD1 aligns across 7 bases. Germline V lookup: CDR1 SGHTA, CDR2 FQGNSA. V gave up 1 base and J gave up 6 bases; unmatched junction bases: 9. The CDR3 sequence is 15 residues long. The CDR3 spells CASSLEGQIIGEQYF. The CDR3, as DNA: TGTGCCAGCAGCTTAGAGGGACAGATAATTGGCGAGCAGTACTTC. Supplemented by reference TRBV7-2 and TRBJ2-7, the full variable domain reads GAGVSQSPSNKVTEKGKDVELRCDPISGHTALYWYRQSLGQGLEFLIYFQGNSAPDKSGLPSDRFSAERTGGSVSTLTIQRTQQEDSAVYLCASSLEGQIIGEQYFGPGTRLTVT.

The chain is built from TRBV4-1 and TRBJ2-2, with D possibly being TRBD2 (6 bases). From germline, CDR1 is MGHRA and CDR2 YSYEKL. This CDR3 region has 16 residues. V dropped 0 bases and J dropped 2 bases, with 10 bases sitting between them. This CDR3 is CASSQEGTSNTGELFF. The DNA for the CDR3 is TGCGCCAGCAGCCAAGAGGGGACTTCAAACACCGGGGAGCTGTTTTTT.